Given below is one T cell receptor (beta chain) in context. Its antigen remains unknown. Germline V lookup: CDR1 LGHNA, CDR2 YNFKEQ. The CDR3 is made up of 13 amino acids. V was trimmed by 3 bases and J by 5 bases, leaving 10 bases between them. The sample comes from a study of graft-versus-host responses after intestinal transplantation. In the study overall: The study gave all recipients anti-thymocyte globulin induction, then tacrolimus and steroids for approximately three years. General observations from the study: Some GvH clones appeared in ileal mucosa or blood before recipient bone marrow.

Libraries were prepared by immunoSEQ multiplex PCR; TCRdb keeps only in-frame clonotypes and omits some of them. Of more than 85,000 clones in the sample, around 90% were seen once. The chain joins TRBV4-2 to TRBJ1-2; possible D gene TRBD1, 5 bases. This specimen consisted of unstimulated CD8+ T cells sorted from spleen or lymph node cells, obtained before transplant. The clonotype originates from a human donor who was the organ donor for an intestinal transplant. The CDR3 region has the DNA TGTGCCAGCAGCCAGGGGGGGGTATATGGCTACACCTTC. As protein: CASSQGGVYGYTF.